This T cell receptor beta chain was sequenced for a study of beta chain features in type 1 diabetes (dated by TCRdb to the late 2010s). Broadly, across the study: Patients and healthy donors did not differ in mean age, gender distribution, total cell number or subset yield. The study compared the TCRB repertoires of sorted circulating CD4+ T cell subsets in recently diagnosed type 1 diabetes patients with those in matched healthy donors. A total of roughly 100 million sorted cells were examined across all samples, and the number of cells per subset was strongly correlated with RNA yield. Regulatory and stem cell-like memory subsets were isolated from only 8 patients and roughly 8 healthy donors, whereas naive and central memory subsets came from all 28 donors. Results and caveats for the whole study, not just this receptor: Sequencing cDNA rather than genomic DNA could over-represent highly expressing activated cells, although activation and CD3 levels did not differ between groups. PCR might favor shorter templates, but patient and control samples were amplified and corrected together, so any skew would affect both groups equally. At VDJ recombination sites, patients with type 1 diabetes made fewer insertions and deleted more nucleotides, a pattern implying thymic rearrangement abnormalities. The naive, central memory and regulatory TCRB repertoires appeared to resemble one another more closely among patients than among healthy donors. HLA sub-analyses involved small numbers of individuals, so any influence of HLA type on TCRB rearrangement remained unresolved. In all four CD4+ subsets, TCRB CDR3 length was moderately but significantly shorter in type 1 diabetes patients.

From each donor, a single peripheral blood sample of 100 to 150 mL on average was drawn into heparinised tubes. A BD FACSAria II was used to sort naive, central memory, regulatory and stem cell-like memory CD4+ T cells with a panel that included CD45RO, CCR7, CD25, CD127, CD95 and CD27. All sorted populations exceeded 95% purity. Right away, PBMCs were isolated by Lymphoprep density gradient centrifugation and were stained directly, with no culture step. So that batch effects would be minimized, each experiment stained and sorted samples in pairs, pairing one healthy donor with one patient. Note on this clone: Its antigen remains unidentified. Base qualities were left out, and no much larger clone turns up one base away.

V and J are truncated by 4 bases and 3 bases respectively, leaving an intervening sequence of 20 bases. The CDR3 covers 18 residues, taking in both the cysteine and the phenylalanine. The sequence is cut down to CDR3 DNA, 54 bases in frame from base 1. The germline V gene specifies SGHRS as CDR1 and YFSETQ as CDR2. The High Capacity cDNA Reverse Transcription Kit was used to reverse transcribe all of the isolated RNA, meaning that expressed TCRB transcripts were what got sequenced. Deep immunoSEQ sequencing was applied to naive, central memory and regulatory T cell samples, giving an average of around 4 million total reads per sample. Sorted cells were lysed in RLT buffer, and RNA was extracted using DNase-treated RNeasy Micro or Mini kits according to cell number. Each cell subset was processed on its own to prevent cross-contamination, while patient and healthy donor samples were processed together. The immunoSEQ multiplex PCR was used to amplify TCRB sequences from cDNA, generating 87-bp fragments that spanned the CDR3 region. Sequencing of the amplicons was performed on the Illumina HiSeq platform. The study's own analysis went as follows. PCR bias was computationally corrected using synthetic template baselines, reads within Hamming distance 2 were collapsed, and singletons that could not be merged were discarded. Reads were aligned against IMGT to assign V, D and J genes, CDR3 length and insertions or deletions at six rearrangement sites. Within each subset, clonotype counts were normalized to the number of sorted cells before true diversity and Gini coefficients were calculated with the tcR R package. Repertoire sharing was quantified using the overlap coefficient calculated on TCRB nucleotide sequences. TCRdb re-hosts the immuneACCESS table, in-frame sequences only. Its copies lack some clones; in the studies checked, an unresolved V gene accounts for under half of them, and the cause for the rest is not known. V and J calls and clone size come straight from that table; D and trimming were deduced from the DNA. In this sample the table shows about 300,000 clones, around 7.8% of which occur a single time. The ten largest clones add up to 0.9% to 1.2% of the sample.

Sequenced: central memory CD4+ T cells from blood. The chain uses TRBV5-1 and TRBJ1-6, and perhaps TRBD1 as D gene, on 5 matching bases. The receptor's source is a woman aged 18-29 years in good health. The CDR3 corresponds to CASSPGTAGIGYNSPLHF. The DNA sequence is given as TGCGCCAGCAGCCCTGGGACGGCCGGAATCGGCTATAATTCACCCCTCCACTTT.